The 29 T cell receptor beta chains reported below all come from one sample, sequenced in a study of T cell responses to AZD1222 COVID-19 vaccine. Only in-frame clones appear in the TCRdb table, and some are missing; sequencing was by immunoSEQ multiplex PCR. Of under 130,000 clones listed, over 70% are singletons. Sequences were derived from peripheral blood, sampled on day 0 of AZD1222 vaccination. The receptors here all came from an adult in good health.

CDR3 amino acids: CASSPGQTAGNTIYF. Here the CDR3 DNA reads TGTGCCAGCAGCCCGGGACAGACAGCTGGAAACACCATATATTTT. This chain connects TRBV6-2 or TRBV6-3 to TRBJ1-3; TRBD1 agrees at 7 bases. The CDR3 is 15 amino acids. Germline V gene sequence: CDR1 MNHEY, CDR2 SVGEGT. With V trimmed by 6 bases and J by 2 bases, 7 bases remained unmatched.

The CDR3 nucleotides read TGCGCCAGCAGCGAGGCCCTCCAAGCCCAAGAGACCCAGTACTTC. It specifies CASSEALQAQETQYF. The chain employs TRBV5-1 and TRBJ2-5; no firm D call. This CDR3 comprises 15 residues. V lost 4 bases and J 1 base, leaving 14 bases between the germline ends. Germline V gene sequence: CDR1 SGHRS, CDR2 YFSETQ.

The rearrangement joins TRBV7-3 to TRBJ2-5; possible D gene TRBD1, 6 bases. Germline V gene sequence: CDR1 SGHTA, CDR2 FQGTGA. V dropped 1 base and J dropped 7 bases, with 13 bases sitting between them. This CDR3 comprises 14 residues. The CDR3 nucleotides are TGTGCCAGCAGCTTAAGTCTACAGGGTGGGACCCAGTACTTC. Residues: CASSLSLQGGTQYF.

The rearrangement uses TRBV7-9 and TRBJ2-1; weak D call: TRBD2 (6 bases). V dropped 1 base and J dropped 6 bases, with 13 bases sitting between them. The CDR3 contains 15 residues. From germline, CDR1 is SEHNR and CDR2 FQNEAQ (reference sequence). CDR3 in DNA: TGTGCCAGCAGCTTAGTAGCTGGGGGAGGCAATGAGCAGTTCTTC. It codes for CASSLVAGGGNEQFF.

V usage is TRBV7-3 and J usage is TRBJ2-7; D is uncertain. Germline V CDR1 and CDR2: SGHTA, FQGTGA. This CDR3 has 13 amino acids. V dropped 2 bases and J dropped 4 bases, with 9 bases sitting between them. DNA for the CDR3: TGTGCCAGCAGCTTAGGTGTCAGTTACGAGCAGTACTTC. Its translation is CASSLGVSYEQYF.

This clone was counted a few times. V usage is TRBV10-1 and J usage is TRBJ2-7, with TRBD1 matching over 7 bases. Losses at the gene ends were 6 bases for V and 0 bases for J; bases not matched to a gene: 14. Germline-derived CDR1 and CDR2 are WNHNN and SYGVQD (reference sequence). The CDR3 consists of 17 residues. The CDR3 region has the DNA TGCGCCAGCAGCGGGACAGTCTCATCACCCCTCTCCTACGAGCAGTACTTC. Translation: CASSGTVSSPLSYEQYF.

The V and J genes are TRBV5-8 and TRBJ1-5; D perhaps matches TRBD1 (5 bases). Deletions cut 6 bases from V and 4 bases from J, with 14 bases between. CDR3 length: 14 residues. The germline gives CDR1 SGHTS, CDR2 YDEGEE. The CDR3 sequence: CASNSGTYNQPQHF. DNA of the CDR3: TGTGCCAGCAACTCCGGGACGTATAATCAGCCCCAGCATTTT. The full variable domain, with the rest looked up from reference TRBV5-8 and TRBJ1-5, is EAGVTQSPTHLIKTRGQQATLRCSPISGHTSVYWYQQALGLGLQFLLWYDEGEERNRGNFPPRFSGRQFPNYSSELNVNALELEDSALYLCASNSGTYNQPQHFGDGTRLSIL.

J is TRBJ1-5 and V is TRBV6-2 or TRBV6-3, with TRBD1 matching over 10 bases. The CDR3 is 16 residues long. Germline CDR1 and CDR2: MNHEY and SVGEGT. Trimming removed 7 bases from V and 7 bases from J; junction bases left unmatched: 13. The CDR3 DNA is TGTGCCAGCACCCCTTTGGGACAGGGGAGTAGACAGCCCCAGCATTTT. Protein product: CASTPLGQGSRQPQHF.

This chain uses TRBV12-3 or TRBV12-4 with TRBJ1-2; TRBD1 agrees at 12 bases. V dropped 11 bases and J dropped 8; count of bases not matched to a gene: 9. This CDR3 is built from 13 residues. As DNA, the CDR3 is TGTGCCGGGACAGGGGGCGCCGGGCAGGGCTACACCTTC. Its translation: CAGTGGAGQGYTF.

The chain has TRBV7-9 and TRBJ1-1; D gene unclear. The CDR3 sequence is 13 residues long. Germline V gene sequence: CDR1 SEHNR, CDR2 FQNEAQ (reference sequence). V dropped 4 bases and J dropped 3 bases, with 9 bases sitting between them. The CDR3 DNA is TGTGCCAGCAGCTCTGAGGATTACACTGAAGCTTTCTTT. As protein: CASSSEDYTEAFF.

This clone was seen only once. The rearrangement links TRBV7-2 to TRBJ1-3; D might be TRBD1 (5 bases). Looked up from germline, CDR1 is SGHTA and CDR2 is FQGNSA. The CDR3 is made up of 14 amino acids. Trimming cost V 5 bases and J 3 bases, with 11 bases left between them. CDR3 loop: CASSQDRSGNTIYF. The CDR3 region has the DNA TGTGCCAGCAGCCAAGACAGAAGTGGAAACACCATATATTTT.

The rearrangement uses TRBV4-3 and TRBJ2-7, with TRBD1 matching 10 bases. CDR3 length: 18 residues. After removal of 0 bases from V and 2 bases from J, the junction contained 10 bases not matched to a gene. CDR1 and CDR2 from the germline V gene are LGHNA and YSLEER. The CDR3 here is CASSQEGVDRGYPYEQYF. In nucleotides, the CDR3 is TGCGCCAGCAGCCAAGAGGGTGTGGACAGGGGGTACCCCTACGAGCAGTACTTC.

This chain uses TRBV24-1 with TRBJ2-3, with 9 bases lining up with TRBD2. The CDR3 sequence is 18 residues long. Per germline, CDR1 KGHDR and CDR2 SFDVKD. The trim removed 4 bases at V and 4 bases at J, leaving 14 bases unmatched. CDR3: CATSDPTSIAGVSDTQYF. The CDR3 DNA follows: TGTGCCACCAGTGACCCAACCTCTATAGCGGGAGTATCAGATACGCAGTATTTT.

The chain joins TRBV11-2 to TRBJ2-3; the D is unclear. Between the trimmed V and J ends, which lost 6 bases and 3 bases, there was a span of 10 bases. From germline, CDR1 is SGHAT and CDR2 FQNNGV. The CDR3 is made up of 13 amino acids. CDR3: CASRIHGTDTQYF. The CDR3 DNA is TGTGCCAGCAGGATTCATGGAACAGATACGCAGTATTTT.

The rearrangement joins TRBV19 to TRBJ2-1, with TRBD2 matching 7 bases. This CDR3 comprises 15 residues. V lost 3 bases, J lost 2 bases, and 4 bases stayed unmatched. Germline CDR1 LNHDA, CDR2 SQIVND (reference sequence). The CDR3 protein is CASSITSGAYNEQFF. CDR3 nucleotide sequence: TGTGCCAGTAGTATTACCAGCGGGGCCTACAATGAGCAGTTCTTC. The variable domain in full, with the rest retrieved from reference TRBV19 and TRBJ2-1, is DGGITQSPKYLFRKEGQNVTLSCEQNLNHDAMYWYRQDPGQGLRLIYYSQIVNDFQKGDIAEGYSVSREKKESFPLTVTSAQKNPTAFYLCASSITSGAYNEQFFGPGTRLTVL.

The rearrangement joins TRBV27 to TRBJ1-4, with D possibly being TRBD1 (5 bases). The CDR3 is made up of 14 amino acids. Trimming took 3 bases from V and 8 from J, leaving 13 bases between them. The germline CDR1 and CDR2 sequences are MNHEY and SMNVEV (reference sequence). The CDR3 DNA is TGTGCCAGCAGTTTTGGGGCAGGCCCCGAAAAACTGTTTTTT. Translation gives CASSFGAGPEKLFF.

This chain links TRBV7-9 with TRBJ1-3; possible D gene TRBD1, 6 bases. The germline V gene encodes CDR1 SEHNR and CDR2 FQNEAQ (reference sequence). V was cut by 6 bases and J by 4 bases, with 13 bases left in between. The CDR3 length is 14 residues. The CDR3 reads CASSLQGTGNTIYF. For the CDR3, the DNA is TGTGCCAGCAGTCTACAGGGTACGGGAAACACCATATATTTT.

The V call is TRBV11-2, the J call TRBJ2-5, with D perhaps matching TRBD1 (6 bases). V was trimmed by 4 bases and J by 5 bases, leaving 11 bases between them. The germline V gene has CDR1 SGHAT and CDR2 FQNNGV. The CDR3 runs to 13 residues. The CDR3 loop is CASSSGTRETQYF. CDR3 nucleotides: TGTGCCAGCAGCTCCGGGACACGGGAGACCCAGTACTTC.

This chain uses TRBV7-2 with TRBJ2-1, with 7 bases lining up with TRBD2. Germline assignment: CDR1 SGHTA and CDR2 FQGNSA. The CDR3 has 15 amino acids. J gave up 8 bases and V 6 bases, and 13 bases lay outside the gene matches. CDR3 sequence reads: CASRDSSGPLHEQFF. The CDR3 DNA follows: TGTGCCAGCAGGGATAGTAGCGGGCCTCTTCATGAGCAGTTCTTC.

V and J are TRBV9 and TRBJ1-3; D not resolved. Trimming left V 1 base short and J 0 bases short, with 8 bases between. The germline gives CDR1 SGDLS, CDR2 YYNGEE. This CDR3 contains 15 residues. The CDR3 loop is CASSVTPASGNTIYF. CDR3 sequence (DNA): TGTGCCAGCAGCGTAACGCCGGCCTCTGGAAACACCATATATTTT.

The DNA of the CDR3 is TGTGCCAGCAGCTTACTAGCGTTTGGGAACACTGAAGCTTTCTTT. Protein product: CASSLLAFGNTEAFF. V usage is TRBV7-9 and J usage is TRBJ1-1; D ambiguous. Trimming shortened V by 2 bases and J by 1 base, and 11 bases separated the two germline ends. The CDR3 is 15 residues long. Germline values: CDR1 SEHNR, CDR2 FQNEAQ (reference sequence).

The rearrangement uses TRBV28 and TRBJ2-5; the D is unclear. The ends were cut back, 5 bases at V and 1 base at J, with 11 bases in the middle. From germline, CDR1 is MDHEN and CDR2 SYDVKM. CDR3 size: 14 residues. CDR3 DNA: TGTGCCAGCAGTGTTGGACGGATCCAAGAGACCCAGTACTTC. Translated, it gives CASSVGRIQETQYF.

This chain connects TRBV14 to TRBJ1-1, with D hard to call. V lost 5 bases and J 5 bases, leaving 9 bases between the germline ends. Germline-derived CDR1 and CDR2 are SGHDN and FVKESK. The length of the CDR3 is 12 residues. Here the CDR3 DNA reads TGTGCCAGCAGCTTCGGCCGGACTGAAGCTTTCTTT. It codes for CASSFGRTEAFF.

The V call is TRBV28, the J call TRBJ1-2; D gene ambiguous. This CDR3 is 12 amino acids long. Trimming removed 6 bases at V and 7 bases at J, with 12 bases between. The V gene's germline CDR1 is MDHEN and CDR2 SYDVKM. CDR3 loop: CASSLGISGYTF. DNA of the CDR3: TGTGCCAGCAGCCTGGGGATCAGTGGCTACACCTTC.

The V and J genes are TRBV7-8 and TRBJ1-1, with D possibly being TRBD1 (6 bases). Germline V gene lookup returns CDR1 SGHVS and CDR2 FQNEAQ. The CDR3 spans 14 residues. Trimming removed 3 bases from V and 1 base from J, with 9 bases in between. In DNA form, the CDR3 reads TGTGCCAGCAGCTTGGCGGGGGCGAACACTGAAGCTTTCTTT. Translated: CASSLAGANTEAFF. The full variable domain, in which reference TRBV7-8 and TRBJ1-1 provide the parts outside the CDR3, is GAGVSQSPRYKVAKRGQDVALRCDPISGHVSLFWYQQALGQGPEFLTYFQNEAQLDKSGLPSDRFFAERPEGSVSTLKIQRTQQEDSAVYLCASSLAGANTEAFFGQGTRLTVV.

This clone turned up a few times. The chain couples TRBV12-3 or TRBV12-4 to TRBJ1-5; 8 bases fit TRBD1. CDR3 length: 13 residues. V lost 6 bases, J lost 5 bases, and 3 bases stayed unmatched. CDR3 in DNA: TGTGCCAGCAGGGCAGGGGGCGATCAGCCCCAGCATTTT. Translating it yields CASRAGGDQPQHF.

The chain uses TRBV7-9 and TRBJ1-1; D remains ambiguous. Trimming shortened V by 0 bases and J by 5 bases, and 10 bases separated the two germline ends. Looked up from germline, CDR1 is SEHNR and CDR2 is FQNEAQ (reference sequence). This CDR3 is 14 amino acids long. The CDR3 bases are TGTGCCAGCAGCTTAGCAGGGTTGGGGACTGAAGCTTTCTTT. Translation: CASSLAGLGTEAFF.

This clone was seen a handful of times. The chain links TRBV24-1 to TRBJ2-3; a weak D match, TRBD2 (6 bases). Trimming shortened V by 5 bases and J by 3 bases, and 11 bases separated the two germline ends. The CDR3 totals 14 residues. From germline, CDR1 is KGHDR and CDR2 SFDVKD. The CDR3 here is CATSAGERTDTQYF. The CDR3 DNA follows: TGTGCCACCAGTGCGGGAGAACGGACAGATACGCAGTATTTT.

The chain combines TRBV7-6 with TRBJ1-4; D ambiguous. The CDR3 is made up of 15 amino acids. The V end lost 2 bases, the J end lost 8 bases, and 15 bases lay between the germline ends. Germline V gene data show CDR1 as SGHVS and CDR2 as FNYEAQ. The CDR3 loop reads CASSLNRAPREKLFF. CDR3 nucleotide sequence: TGTGCCAGCAGCTTAAACAGAGCGCCCCGAGAAAAACTGTTTTTT.